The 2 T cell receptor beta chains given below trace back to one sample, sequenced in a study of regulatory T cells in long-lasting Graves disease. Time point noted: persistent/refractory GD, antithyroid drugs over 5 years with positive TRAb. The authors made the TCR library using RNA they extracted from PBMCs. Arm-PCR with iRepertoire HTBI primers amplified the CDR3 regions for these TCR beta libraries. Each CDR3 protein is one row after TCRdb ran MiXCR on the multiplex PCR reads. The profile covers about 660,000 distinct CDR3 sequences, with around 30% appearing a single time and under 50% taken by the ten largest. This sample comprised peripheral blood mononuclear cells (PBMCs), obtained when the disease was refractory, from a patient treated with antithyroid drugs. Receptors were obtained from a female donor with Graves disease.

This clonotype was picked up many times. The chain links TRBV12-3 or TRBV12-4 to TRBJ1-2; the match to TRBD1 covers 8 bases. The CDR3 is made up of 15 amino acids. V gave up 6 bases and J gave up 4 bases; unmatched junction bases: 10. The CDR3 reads CASRPPGQGGYGYTF. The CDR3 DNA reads TGTGCCAGCAGGCCTCCCGGACAGGGTGGCTATGGCTACACCTTC.

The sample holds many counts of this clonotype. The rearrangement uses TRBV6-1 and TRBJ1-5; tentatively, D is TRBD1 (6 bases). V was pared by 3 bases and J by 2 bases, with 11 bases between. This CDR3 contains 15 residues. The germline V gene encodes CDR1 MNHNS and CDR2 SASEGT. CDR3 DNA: TGTGCCAGCAGTGAGCGGCGACAGGGCAATCAGCCCCAGCATTTT. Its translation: CASSERRQGNQPQHF.